Below, 28 T cell receptor beta chains from the same sample are listed, as sequenced in a study of control samples from healthy donors and cancer patients. This table comes from immunoSEQ multiplex PCR, and its TCRdb copy is limited to in-frame clones, with some not included. The sample shows 100,000 to 150,000 clones, 70% to 90% of them seen only once. Material for sequencing was blood. The receptors were sampled from a man aged 50 or older in good health.

The chain couples TRBV19 to TRBJ2-5, with D tentatively TRBD1 (5 bases). The CDR3 sequence is 13 residues long. From germline, CDR1 is LNHDA and CDR2 SQIVND (reference sequence). CDR3 DNA: TGTAGTACCCGGACAACGGACCAAGAGACCCAGTACTTC. Its translation: CSTRTTDQETQYF.

V gene TRBV13 combines with J gene TRBJ2-7; TRBD2 matches 8 bases. In germline, CDR1 is PRHDT, CDR2 FYEKMQ (reference sequence). The ends lost 2 bases at V and 1 base at J; junction bases unmatched: 4. CDR3 size: 15 residues. The DNA of the CDR3 is TGTGCCAGCAGCTTAAACGGGGGGGAATCCTACGAGCAGTACTTC. Translating gives CASSLNGGESYEQYF.

This chain links TRBV11-3 with TRBJ2-5; TRBD1 aligns across 10 bases. The CDR3 has 16 amino acids. Germline values: CDR1 SGHNT, CDR2 YENEEA. The V segment lost 4 bases and the J segment 2 bases; nucleotides outside the gene matches: 7. The CDR3 reads CASSSRQGAGQETQYF. The DNA for the CDR3 is TGTGCCAGCAGCTCGAGACAGGGGGCGGGTCAAGAGACCCAGTACTTC.

This rearrangement joins TRBV2 to TRBJ2-3; 10 bases agree with TRBD2. V shed 6 bases and J 3 bases; nucleotides not matched to a gene: 9. CDR1 and CDR2 (germline): SNHLY, FYNNEI. CDR3 length equals 16 residues. The CDR3 DNA reads as TGTGCCAGCAGAGAAACTAGCGGGGTCGCGACAGATACGCAGTATTTT. This gives the protein CASRETSGVATDTQYF.

The V and J genes are TRBV19 and TRBJ2-1; a possible D gene is TRBD2 (6 bases). The V end was cut by 5 bases, the J end by 8 bases, with 10 bases between. Germline loops: CDR1 LNHDA, CDR2 SQIVND (reference sequence). The CDR3 spans 12 residues. CDR3 protein: CASSVPGDEQFF. The CDR3, as DNA: TGTGCCAGTAGTGTTCCGGGGGATGAGCAGTTCTTC.

The V call is TRBV2, the J call TRBJ1-4, with unresolved D. CDR3 length: 15 amino acids. Trimming removed 5 bases from V and 3 bases from J, with 13 bases in between. The germline V gene encodes CDR1 SNHLY and CDR2 FYNNEI. Written as DNA, the CDR3 is TGTGCCAGCAGTTCGGACGGCCGCCCTAATGAAAAACTGTTTTTT. Protein product: CASSSDGRPNEKLFF. Together with reference TRBV2 and TRBJ1-4, the CDR3 gives the full variable domain: EPEVTQTPSHQVTQMGQEVILRCVPISNHLYFYWYRQILGQKVEFLVSFYNNEISEKSEIFDDQFSVERPDGSNFTLKIRSTKLEDSAMYFCASSSDGRPNEKLFFGSGTQLSVL.

In this sample, this clone turned up a few times. The chain carries TRBV3-1 (or the pseudogene TRBV3-2) and TRBJ2-7; 8 bases match TRBD1. The CDR3 extends over 16 amino acids. V shed 0 bases and J 2 bases; nucleotides not matched to a gene: 6. Germline V gene data show CDR1 as LGHDT and CDR2 as YNNKEL (reference sequence). The CDR3 sequence: CASSQDIGQGTYEQYF. CDR3 DNA: TGTGCCAGCAGCCAAGATATTGGACAGGGCACCTACGAGCAGTACTTC.

The chain joins TRBV19 to TRBJ1-2; possibly TRBD1 for D (6 bases). CDR3 length equals 15 residues. Trimming shortened V by 3 bases and J by 4 bases, and 15 bases separated the two germline ends. Germline values: CDR1 LNHDA, CDR2 SQIVND (reference sequence). The CDR3 bases are TGTGCCAGTAGTATTAAGACAGGCACCAGCTATGGCTACACCTTC. Translated, it gives CASSIKTGTSYGYTF.

The chain is built from TRBV24-1 and TRBJ2-1, with D possibly TRBD1 on 5 matching bases. The CDR3 is made up of 12 amino acids. Germline CDR1 is KGHDR and CDR2 is SFDVKD. V dropped 6 bases and J dropped 12 bases, with 14 bases sitting between them. The CDR3 reads CATSSDIGAQFF. CDR3 in DNA: TGTGCCACCAGTTCGGACATCGGAGCGCAGTTCTTC.

The chain couples TRBV9 to TRBJ1-6; D gene unclear. V dropped 4 bases and J dropped 10 bases, with 15 bases sitting between them. Germline CDR1 and CDR2: SGDLS and YYNGEE. This CDR3 region has 14 residues. The CDR3 is CASSPREGRSPLHF. The CDR3 nucleotides are TGTGCCAGCAGCCCCCGGGAGGGAAGATCACCCCTCCACTTT.

The chain has TRBV27 and TRBJ2-1; TRBD1 aligns across 9 bases. Trimming took 6 bases from V and 0 from J; bases not matched to a gene: 12. CDR3 length: 18 residues. The germline V gene has CDR1 MNHEY and CDR2 SMNVEV (reference sequence). The CDR3 here is CASSGQGTTSFSYNEQFF. The CDR3 region has the DNA TGTGCCAGCAGCGGACAGGGGACTACTAGTTTCTCCTACAATGAGCAGTTCTTC.

V is TRBV28 and J is TRBJ1-5; D unresolved. Germline lookup yields CDR1 MDHEN and CDR2 SYDVKM. CDR3 length: 13 amino acids. Trimming left V 6 bases short and J 7 bases short, with 13 bases between. Here the CDR3 reads CASRGPLRQPQHF. CDR3 sequence (DNA): TGTGCCAGCAGAGGGCCCCTAAGGCAGCCCCAGCATTTT.

The chain links TRBV3-1 (or the pseudogene TRBV3-2) to TRBJ2-5; no reliable D call. Germline loops: CDR1 LGHDT, CDR2 YNNKEL (reference sequence). This CDR3 has 13 residues. V was pared by 5 bases and J by 2 bases, with 9 bases between. CDR3 sequence reads: CASSDGLQETQYF. Here the CDR3 DNA reads TGTGCCAGCAGCGACGGCCTACAAGAGACCCAGTACTTC.

The V call is TRBV2, the J call TRBJ2-5; 12 bases map to TRBD2. The V gene's germline CDR1 is SNHLY and CDR2 FYNNEI. The CDR3 has 15 residues. The V gene end was trimmed by 4 bases and the J gene end by 2 bases; junction bases not matched to a gene: 2. CDR3 sequence (DNA): TGTGCCAGCAGTGGACTAGCGGGGGTTCAAGAGACCCAGTACTTC. Encoded protein: CASSGLAGVQETQYF.

The chain couples TRBV18 to TRBJ2-2; 8 bases fit TRBD1. This CDR3 is 14 amino acids long. CDR1 and CDR2 (germline): KGHSH, LQKENI. The trim removed 8 bases at V and 0 bases at J, leaving 2 bases unmatched. The CDR3 sequence: CASRGQANTGELFF. The CDR3 DNA is TGTGCCAGCAGGGGACAGGCGAACACCGGGGAGCTGTTTTTT.

This clone was seen just once. The V call is TRBV28, the J call TRBJ2-2; 7 bases align to TRBD1. Per the germline V gene, CDR1 is MDHEN and CDR2 is SYDVKM. V trimming: 5 bases; J trimming: 6 bases; junction bases outside the gene matches: 9. CDR3 length: 15 residues. The CDR3 sequence: CASSKGGGLAGELFF. The CDR3 DNA reads as TGTGCCAGCAGTAAAGGGGGCGGATTAGCCGGGGAGCTGTTTTTT. The variable domain in full, with the rest retrieved from reference TRBV28 and TRBJ2-2, is DVKVTQSSRYLVKRTGEKVFLECVQDMDHENMFWYRQDPGLGLRLIYFSYDVKMKEKGDIPEGYSVSREKKERFSLILESASTNQTSMYLCASSKGGGLAGELFFGEGSRLTVL.

The V call is TRBV25-1, the J call TRBJ2-7; D is uncertain. Germline V gives CDR1 MGHDK, CDR2 SYGVNS. The germline V and J ends were trimmed by 7 bases and 4 bases, with 14 bases remaining between them. The CDR3 contains 13 residues. CDR3 sequence (DNA): TGTGCCAGCATGTTTCCGGGCTCGTACGAGCAGTACTTC. Protein product: CASMFPGSYEQYF.

V gene TRBV10-3 combines with J gene TRBJ1-6, with D hard to call. V was shortened by 3 bases and J by 10 bases, with 7 bases between the two germline ends. The CDR3 extends over 12 amino acids. Germline V gives CDR1 ENHRY, CDR2 SYGVKD. CDR3: CAISEMRSPLHF. The CDR3 DNA sequence: TGTGCCATCAGTGAAATGCGGTCACCCCTCCACTTT.

The chain couples TRBV5-1 to TRBJ1-1, with 11 positions matching TRBD1. The CDR3 is made up of 15 amino acids. Germline-derived CDR1 and CDR2 are SGHRS and YFSETQ. J was trimmed by 1 base and V by 3 bases; bases with no gene match: 2. In DNA form, the CDR3 reads TGCGCCAGCAGCTGGACAGGGGGCGGGAACACTGAAGCTTTCTTT. This translates into CASSWTGGGNTEAFF.

This sequence joins TRBV28 and TRBJ1-5; D is undetermined. In germline, CDR1 is MDHEN, CDR2 SYDVKM. The CDR3 is 16 amino acids. Deletions cut 5 bases from V and 4 bases from J, with 18 bases between. The CDR3 sequence is CASSTHTGLGNQPQHF. The DNA for the CDR3 is TGTGCCAGCAGTACTCATACTGGTTTGGGAAATCAGCCCCAGCATTTT.

V usage is TRBV11-3 and J usage is TRBJ2-1; TRBD2 agrees at 8 bases. V gave up 5 bases and J gave up 6 bases; unmatched junction bases: 6. Germline loops: CDR1 SGHNT, CDR2 YENEEA. The CDR3 spans 14 residues. The CDR3 DNA sequence: TGTGCCAGCAGCAGGTGGCGGGGGGCCAATGAGCAGTTCTTC. Amino acids: CASSRWRGANEQFF.

This rearrangement joins TRBV27 to TRBJ2-7; perhaps TRBD1 as D (5 bases). CDR3 length equals 15 residues. In germline, CDR1 is MNHEY, CDR2 SMNVEV (reference sequence). V shed 6 bases and J shed 2 bases, with 17 bases lying between them. CDR3 amino acids: CASRPTGDSTYEQYF. The CDR3 DNA reads as TGTGCCAGCAGGCCTACAGGCGATTCTACCTACGAGCAGTACTTC.

This clone was found once. This rearrangement joins TRBV19 to TRBJ1-1, with TRBD1 identical over 9 bases. This CDR3 has 14 amino acids. CDR1 is LNHDA, CDR2 SQIVND, per germline (reference sequence). The J segment lost 1 base and the V segment lost 5 bases, leaving 2 bases of the junction unmatched. The CDR3 loop reads CASSADRGNTEAFF. The CDR3 DNA is TGTGCCAGTAGTGCGGACAGGGGGAACACTGAAGCTTTCTTT.

The chain recombines TRBV24-1 with TRBJ2-3; 9 nucleotides agree with TRBD1. Germline CDR1 reads KGHDR; CDR2 reads SFDVKD. The length of the CDR3 is 16 residues. The V and J ends lost 3 bases and 2 bases, in that order; junction bases with no gene match: 5. The CDR3 DNA reads as TGTGCCACCAGTGATCGGACAGGGGCAAACACAGATACGCAGTATTTT. As protein: CATSDRTGANTDTQYF.

The V gene is TRBV6-5, the J gene TRBJ1-6; D uncertain. The CDR3 sequence is 16 residues long. Deletions cut 0 bases from V and 0 bases from J, with 6 bases between. The V gene's germline CDR1 is MNHEY and CDR2 SVGAGI. The CDR3 sequence is CASSYSISSYNSPLHF. The CDR3 coding sequence is TGTGCCAGCAGTTACTCGATCAGCTCCTATAATTCACCCCTCCACTTT.

This clone was seen once. The genes are TRBV4-1 and TRBJ1-1; D ambiguous. V was pared by 1 base and J by 1 base, with 19 bases between. Germline-derived CDR1 and CDR2 are MGHRA and YSYEKL. The CDR3 extends over 18 amino acids. The DNA for the CDR3 is TGCGCCAGCAGCCAAGCTAATCACCTCGGGAAGCAGAACACTGAAGCTTTCTTT. Its translation is CASSQANHLGKQNTEAFF.

The gene calls are TRBV19 and TRBJ1-2; no clear D. Germline CDR1 LNHDA, CDR2 SQIVND (reference sequence). V was pared by 4 bases and J by 5 bases, with 14 bases between. The length of the CDR3 is 14 residues. CDR3 sequence reads: CASSKLSYNYGYTF. The CDR3 DNA is TGTGCCAGTAGTAAACTCAGTTACAATTATGGCTACACCTTC.

This chain connects TRBV6-5 to TRBJ1-2; 7 bases align to TRBD1. Germline loops: CDR1 MNHEY, CDR2 SVGAGI. The ends lost 2 bases at V and 10 bases at J; junction bases unmatched: 4. The CDR3 length is 12 residues. The CDR3 nucleotides read TGTGCCAGCAGTTACAGCGACAGGGTCTACACCTTC. Translation gives CASSYSDRVYTF.